One and the same sample provided the 9 T cell receptor beta chains below, sequenced in a study of radiotherapy plus CTLA-4 blockade in lung cancer (dated by TCRdb to 2017 to 2018). The receptor library was made with the immunoSEQ multiplex PCR assay. Imported from immuneACCESS, the table was reduced by TCRdb to in-frame sequences with V and J called. These copies leave out some clones; in studies compared against another copy, an unresolved V gene accounts for under half, and the cause of the remainder is not known. This sample has about 120,000 clones in its table, and 90% of those were observed once. The top ten hold 5.5% to 7% of the sample. This specimen was peripheral blood, taken from a patient treated with radiotherapy plus ipilimumab. These receptors all stem from a human donor with non-small cell lung cancer that progressed on radiotherapy plus ipilimumab.

The rearrangement uses TRBV18 and TRBJ2-7; 8 nucleotides align to TRBD2. The CDR3 has 16 amino acids. Unmatched junction bases numbered 15, after V lost 6 bases and J lost 5 bases. The V gene's germline CDR1 is KGHSH and CDR2 LQKENI. CDR3: CASSTSSGLFGNEQYF. The CDR3 region has the DNA TGTGCCAGCTCGACCTCTAGCGGGCTATTTGGAAACGAGCAGTACTTC.

The chain carries TRBV9 and TRBJ2-2; TRBD1 agrees at 9 bases. The V segment lost 0 bases and the J segment 6 bases; nucleotides outside the gene matches: 9. The CDR3 loop spans 17 amino acids. Per the germline V gene, CDR1 is SGDLS and CDR2 is YYNGEE. The CDR3 region is CASSVASGTGISGELFF. DNA for the CDR3: TGTGCCAGCAGCGTAGCTTCCGGGACAGGGATCTCCGGGGAGCTGTTTTTT.

J is TRBJ1-6 and V is TRBV2, with D unclear. Trimming stripped 3 bases from V and 7 bases from J, with 10 bases between. The CDR3 runs 14 residues. Germline CDR1 and CDR2: SNHLY and FYNNEI. CDR3 bases: TGTGCCAGCAGTGAGGTGGCAGGAAATTCACCCCTCCACTTT. It yields the protein CASSEVAGNSPLHF.

This chain connects TRBV30 to TRBJ2-3; TRBD2 might be the D (6 bases). From germline, CDR1 is GTSNPN and CDR2 SVGIG (reference sequence). The CDR3 is 17 amino acids. V dropped 1 base and J dropped 3 bases, with 20 bases sitting between them. The CDR3 loop is CAWSGVRGGFQTDTQYF. The CDR3 DNA reads TGTGCCTGGAGTGGGGTCCGGGGAGGATTTCAAACAGATACGCAGTATTTT.

The CDR3 DNA reads TGTGCCAGCAGCTTAGAGGAGGCAGATACGCAGTATTTT. It encodes CASSLEEADTQYF. This chain connects TRBV7-8 to TRBJ2-3, with D possibly TRBD2 on 5 matching bases. CDR1 and CDR2 (germline): SGHVS, FQNEAQ. The CDR3 runs 13 residues. V was clipped by 1 base and J by 4 bases, with 6 bases between them.

J is TRBJ2-1 and V is TRBV28; D perhaps matches TRBD2 (6 bases). V was trimmed by 2 bases and J by 7 bases, leaving 6 bases between them. The CDR3 contains 12 residues. Germline V CDR1 and CDR2: MDHEN, SYDVKM. CDR3 region: CASSLLANEQFF. Written as DNA, the CDR3 is TGTGCCAGCAGTTTACTAGCGAATGAGCAGTTCTTC. Drawing the rest from reference TRBV28 and TRBJ2-1, the complete variable domain is DVKVTQSSRYLVKRTGEKVFLECVQDMDHENMFWYRQDPGLGLRLIYFSYDVKMKEKGDIPEGYSVSREKKERFSLILESASTNQTSMYLCASSLLANEQFFGPGTRLTVL.

V is TRBV4-2 and J is TRBJ2-7; TRBD1 aligns across 8 bases. Germline CDR1 LGHNA, CDR2 YNFKEQ. The ends lost 2 bases at V and 4 bases at J; junction bases unmatched: 7. The CDR3 is 15 residues long. DNA for the CDR3: TGTGCCAGCAGCCAAACCGGGACAGGATTGTACGAGCAGTACTTC. Translation: CASSQTGTGLYEQYF.

In DNA, the CDR3 is TGTGCCAGTAGTATATCGGGCGGGGCGCAGAATGAGCAGTTCTTC. It encodes CASSISGGAQNEQFF. The chain is built from TRBV19 and TRBJ2-1, with D perhaps matching TRBD2 (6 bases). Germline-derived CDR1 and CDR2 are LNHDA and SQIVND (reference sequence). Trimming stripped 2 bases from V and 7 bases from J, with 15 bases between. The CDR3 is made up of 15 amino acids.

V and J are TRBV7-9 and TRBJ1-2; no clear D. The germline V gene encodes CDR1 SEHNR and CDR2 FQNEAQ (reference sequence). The length of the CDR3 is 11 residues. V was cut by 4 bases and J by 8 bases, with 8 bases left in between. CDR3 sequence reads: CASSSSIGYTF. DNA of the CDR3: TGTGCCAGCAGCTCCTCCATCGGCTACACCTTC.